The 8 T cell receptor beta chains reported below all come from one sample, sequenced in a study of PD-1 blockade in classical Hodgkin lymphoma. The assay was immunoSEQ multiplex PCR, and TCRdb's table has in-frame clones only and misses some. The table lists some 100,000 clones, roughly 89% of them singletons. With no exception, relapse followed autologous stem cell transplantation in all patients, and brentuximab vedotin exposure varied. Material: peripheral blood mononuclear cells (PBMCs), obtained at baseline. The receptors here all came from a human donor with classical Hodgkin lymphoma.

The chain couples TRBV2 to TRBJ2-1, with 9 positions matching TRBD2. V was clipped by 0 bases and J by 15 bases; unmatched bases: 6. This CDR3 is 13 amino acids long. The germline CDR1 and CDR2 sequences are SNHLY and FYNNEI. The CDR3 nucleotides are TGTGCCAGCAGTGAAGCGGGCGGCGGGAGGGTGTTCTTC. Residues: CASSEAGGGRVFF.

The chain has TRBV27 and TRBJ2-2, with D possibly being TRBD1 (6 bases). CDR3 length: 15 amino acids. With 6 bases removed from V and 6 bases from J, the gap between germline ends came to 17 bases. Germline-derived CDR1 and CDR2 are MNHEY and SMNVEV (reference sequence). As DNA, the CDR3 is TGTGCCAGCAGAACCACAGGGCTAAGCTCCGGGGAGCTGTTTTTT. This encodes CASRTTGLSSGELFF.

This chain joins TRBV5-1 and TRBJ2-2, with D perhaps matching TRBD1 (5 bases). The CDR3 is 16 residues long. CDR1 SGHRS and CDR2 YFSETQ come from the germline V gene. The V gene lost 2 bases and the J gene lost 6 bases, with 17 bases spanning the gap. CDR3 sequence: CASSFLGLSVSGELFF. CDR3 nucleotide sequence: TGCGCCAGCAGCTTTTTGGGGCTTTCGGTTTCCGGGGAGCTGTTTTTT. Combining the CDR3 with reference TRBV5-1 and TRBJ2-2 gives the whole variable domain KAGVTQTPRYLIKTRGQQVTLSCSPISGHRSVSWYQQTPGQGLQFLFEYFSETQRNKGNFPGRFSGRQFSNSRSEMNVSTLELGDSALYLCASSFLGLSVSGELFFGEGSRLTVL.

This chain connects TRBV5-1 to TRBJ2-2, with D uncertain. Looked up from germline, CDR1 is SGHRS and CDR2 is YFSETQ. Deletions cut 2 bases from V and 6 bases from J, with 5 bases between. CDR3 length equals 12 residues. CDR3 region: CASSFAPGELFF. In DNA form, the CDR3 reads TGCGCCAGCAGCTTTGCCCCCGGGGAGCTGTTTTTT.

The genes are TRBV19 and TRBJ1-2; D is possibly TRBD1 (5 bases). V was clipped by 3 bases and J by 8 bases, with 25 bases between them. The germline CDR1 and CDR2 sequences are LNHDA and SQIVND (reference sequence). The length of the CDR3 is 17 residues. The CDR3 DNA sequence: TGTGCCAGTAGTATGCCTCCGGGACCCAGGTCCTTTTGGGGCTACACCTTC. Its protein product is CASSMPPGPRSFWGYTF.

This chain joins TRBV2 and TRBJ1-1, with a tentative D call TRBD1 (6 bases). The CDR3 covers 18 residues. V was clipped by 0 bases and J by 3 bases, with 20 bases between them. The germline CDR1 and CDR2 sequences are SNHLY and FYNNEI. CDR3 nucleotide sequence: TGTGCCAGCAGTGAAGCGGGGGCAGGGCGCTCGGTGGACACTGAAGCTTTCTTT. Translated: CASSEAGAGRSVDTEAFF.

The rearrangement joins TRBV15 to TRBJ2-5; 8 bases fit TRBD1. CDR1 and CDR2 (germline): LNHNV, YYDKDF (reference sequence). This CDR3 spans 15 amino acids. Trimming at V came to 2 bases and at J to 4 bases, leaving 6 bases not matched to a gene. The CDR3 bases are TGTGCCACCAGCAGAACGACAGGGGTCGGAGAGACCCAGTACTTC. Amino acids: CATSRTTGVGETQYF.

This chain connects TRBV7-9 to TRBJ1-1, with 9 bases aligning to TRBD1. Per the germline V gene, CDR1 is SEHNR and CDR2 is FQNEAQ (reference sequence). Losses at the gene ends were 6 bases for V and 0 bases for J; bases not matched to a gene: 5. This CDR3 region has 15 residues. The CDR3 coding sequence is TGTGCCAGCAGAAAACAGGGGGCAATGAACACTGAAGCTTTCTTT. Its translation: CASRKQGAMNTEAFF.